This TCR beta chain was obtained from a study of CD8+ T cells in alopecia areata. cDNA prepared by RNA extraction and subsequent reverse transcription served as the template for sequencing. Sequencing used immunoSEQ multiplex PCR; TCRdb keeps in-frame clones, though not all of them. The sample records some 110,000 clones, about 61% being singletons. This clone occurred once. The CDR3 is made up of 13 amino acids. V was trimmed by 4 bases and J by 7 bases, leaving 10 bases between them. Germline values: CDR1 MNHEY, CDR2 SVGAGI. The specimen was CD4+ T cells sorted from blood. This receptor was identified in a human donor in good health. The chain is built from TRBV6-5 and TRBJ1-4; D unresolved. The CDR3 loop is CASSSLTGEKLFF. CDR3 in DNA: TGTGCCAGCAGTTCGTTAACTGGTGAAAAACTGTTTTTT.